Listed below are T cell receptor beta chains from one sample, sequenced in a study of cytomegalovirus exposure and HLA in healthy donors. TCRdb keeps only in-frame clones here, not all; method: immunoSEQ multiplex PCR. The sample has approximately 50,000 clones; 55% to 65% are singletons. The sample consisted of PBMCs. The receptors originated from a human donor in good health. The CDR3 runs from the conserved cysteine through the conserved F or W. Fields, in order: V gene, J gene, D gene, clone size, CDR3 DNA, CDR3 protein. D genes are given only for firm matches. Not every row has a clone size; where given, it reads once, few, many or a size class.

V gene: TRBV11-2
J gene: TRBJ2-3
D gene: TRBD2
clone size: NA
CDR3 DNA: TGTGCCAGCAGCTCCCAGCGGGGGGGTATAGATACGCAGTATTTT
CDR3 protein: CASSSQRGGIDTQYF

V gene: TRBV4-2
J gene: TRBJ2-1
D gene: TRBD1
clone size: NA
CDR3 DNA: TGTGCCAGCAGCCAAGCCAGGGGGTACAATGAGCAGTTCTTC
CDR3 protein: CASSQARGYNEQFF

V gene: TRBV6-1
J gene: TRBJ2-1
D gene: NA
clone size: few
CDR3 DNA: TGTGCCAGCAGTGAATATCCCACAGGGACCAATGAGCAGTTCTTC
CDR3 protein: CASSEYPTGTNEQFF

V gene: TRBV7-9
J gene: TRBJ2-5
D gene: TRBD1
clone size: NA
CDR3 DNA: TGTGCCAGCAGCTTAGTACAGGGGTGGGATACCCAGTACTTC
CDR3 protein: CASSLVQGWDTQYF

V gene: TRBV5-1
J gene: TRBJ2-4
D gene: NA
clone size: few
CDR3 DNA: TGCGCCAGCAGCTTGGCCTCCGAACTAGCCAAAAACATTCAGTACTTC
CDR3 protein: CASSLASELAKNIQYF

V gene: TRBV27
J gene: TRBJ1-6
D gene: NA
clone size: NA
CDR3 DNA: TGTGCCAGCAGCCTGAGACCGGGACACAATGATGGGCCATCCCTCCACTTT
CDR3 protein: CASSLRPGHNDGPSLHF

V gene: TRBV30
J gene: TRBJ2-3
D gene: NA
clone size: NA
CDR3 DNA: TGTGCCTGGACACAGGAGAGCACAGATACGCAGTATTTT
CDR3 protein: CAWTQESTDTQYF

V gene: TRBV27
J gene: TRBJ2-7
D gene: NA
clone size: NA
CDR3 DNA: TGTGCCAGCAGTGACTTTGCCTACGAGCAGTACTTC
CDR3 protein: CASSDFAYEQYF

V gene: TRBV7-9
J gene: TRBJ2-3
D gene: TRBD2
clone size: few
CDR3 DNA: TGTGCCAGCAGCCTAGCGGGGGGGATGGCAGATACGCAGTATTTT
CDR3 protein: CASSLAGGMADTQYF

V gene: TRBV27
J gene: TRBJ1-2
D gene: TRBD1
clone size: NA
CDR3 DNA: TGTGCCAGCAGCCTCACAGGGGGGCGGAGGTATGGCTACACCTTC
CDR3 protein: CASSLTGGRRYGYTF

V gene: TRBV29-1
J gene: TRBJ1-5
D gene: NA
clone size: NA
CDR3 DNA: TGCAGCGTTGAAGTGGGAGCAATCCAGCATTTT
CDR3 protein: CSVEVGAIQHF

V gene: TRBV28
J gene: TRBJ1-2
D gene: NA
clone size: NA
CDR3 DNA: TGTGCCAGCAGAATCCCCAGGGGAGCTAACTATGGCTACACCTTC
CDR3 protein: CASRIPRGANYGYTF

V gene: TRBV18
J gene: TRBJ1-4
D gene: TRBD1
clone size: NA
CDR3 DNA: TGTGCCAGCTCACCCCCCGATAGGACAGGGAAGAATGAAAAACTGTTTTTT
CDR3 protein: CASSPPDRTGKNEKLFF

V gene: TRBV4-3
J gene: TRBJ1-1
D gene: TRBD1
clone size: NA
CDR3 DNA: TGCGCCAGCAGCCAAAGATGGGACAGCCCGAACACTGAAGCTTTCTTT
CDR3 protein: CASSQRWDSPNTEAFF

V gene: TRBV6-5
J gene: TRBJ2-1
D gene: TRBD2
clone size: NA
CDR3 DNA: TGTGCCAGCAGTTTCGCGGGGGTTTCCTACAATGAGCAGTTCTTC
CDR3 protein: CASSFAGVSYNEQFF

V gene: TRBV2
J gene: TRBJ2-7
D gene: NA
clone size: NA
CDR3 DNA: TGTGCCAGCAGCAGGGGTTCCTACGAGCAGTACTTC
CDR3 protein: CASSRGSYEQYF

V gene: TRBV7-2
J gene: TRBJ2-7
D gene: NA
clone size: few
CDR3 DNA: TGTGCCAGCAGCGGAAGCGGGTCAGCCTACGAGCAGTACTTC
CDR3 protein: CASSGSGSAYEQYF

V gene: TRBV6-5
J gene: TRBJ2-1
D gene: TRBD1
clone size: once
CDR3 DNA: TGTGCCAGCAGTTCGGACAGGGCCTACAATGAGCAGTTCTTC
CDR3 protein: CASSSDRAYNEQFF

V gene: TRBV29-1
J gene: TRBJ1-3
D gene: NA
clone size: few
CDR3 DNA: TGCAGCGTTGGTGAAGGGGCTGGAAACACCATATATTTT
CDR3 protein: CSVGEGAGNTIYF

V gene: TRBV5-1
J gene: TRBJ2-7
D gene: TRBD1
clone size: NA
CDR3 DNA: TGCGCAAGCACCGAGGGACAGGGGATGGACGAGCAGTACTTC
CDR3 protein: CASTEGQGMDEQYF

V gene: TRBV9
J gene: TRBJ2-1
D gene: TRBD2
clone size: NA
CDR3 DNA: TGTGCCAGCAGCGTAGCTAGCGGGGGATTCGATGAGCAGTTCTTC
CDR3 protein: CASSVASGGFDEQFF

V gene: TRBV4-1
J gene: TRBJ1-2
D gene: NA
clone size: NA
CDR3 DNA: TGCGCCAGCAGCGCTGGACAGTCTGGCTATGGCTACACCTTC
CDR3 protein: CASSAGQSGYGYTF

V gene: TRBV7-3
J gene: TRBJ1-1
D gene: NA
clone size: NA
CDR3 DNA: TGTGCCAGCAGCTCCGGAGGGTACTCCTGGGACGCTTTCTTT
CDR3 protein: CASSSGGYSWDAFF

V gene: TRBV10-3
J gene: TRBJ1-2
D gene: NA
clone size: NA
CDR3 DNA: TGTGCCATCAGTGGGGGGGATGGAGATGGCTACACCTTC
CDR3 protein: CAISGGDGDGYTF

V gene: TRBV23-1
J gene: TRBJ2-5
D gene: NA
clone size: few
CDR3 DNA: TGCGCCAGCAGTCCACCGGGGTCGGGGGGCCCATACCAAGAGACCCAGTACTTC
CDR3 protein: CASSPPGSGGPYQETQYF

V gene: TRBV30
J gene: TRBJ1-6
D gene: NA
clone size: once
CDR3 DNA: TGTGCCTGGCAGTTTGGCATCCATAATTCACCCCTCCACTTT
CDR3 protein: CAWQFGIHNSPLHF

V gene: TRBV15
J gene: TRBJ2-7
D gene: NA
clone size: NA
CDR3 DNA: TGTGCCACCAGCAGAGGAGTCTACGAGCAGTACTTC
CDR3 protein: CATSRGVYEQYF

V gene: TRBV5-4
J gene: TRBJ2-3
D gene: TRBD2
clone size: NA
CDR3 DNA: TGTGCCAGCAGCTTGAGAATAGCGGGGCTTAGCACAGATACGCAGTATTTT
CDR3 protein: CASSLRIAGLSTDTQYF

V gene: TRBV5-1
J gene: TRBJ1-4
D gene: TRBD1
clone size: NA
CDR3 DNA: TGCGCCAGCAGCTTGCCCACGGGGACAGGGGAGGAAAAACTGTTTTTT
CDR3 protein: CASSLPTGTGEEKLFF

V gene: TRBV4-2
J gene: TRBJ2-3
D gene: TRBD1
clone size: NA
CDR3 DNA: TGTGCCAGCAGCCCGGGACAGGGGACTGCAGATACGCAGTATTTT
CDR3 protein: CASSPGQGTADTQYF

V gene: TRBV4-1
J gene: TRBJ2-1
D gene: NA
clone size: once
CDR3 DNA: TGCGCCAGCAGCCAAGACTCAGACTCCTACAATGAGCAGTTCTTC
CDR3 protein: CASSQDSDSYNEQFF

V gene: TRBV29-1
J gene: TRBJ2-7
D gene: TRBD1
clone size: once
CDR3 DNA: TGCAGCGTTGAAGGACAGGGCCGCGAGCAGTACTTC
CDR3 protein: CSVEGQGREQYF

V gene: TRBV29-1
J gene: TRBJ1-1
D gene: NA
clone size: NA
CDR3 DNA: TGCAGCGTTGCCGGACAGATGAACACTGAAGCTTTCTTT
CDR3 protein: CSVAGQMNTEAFF

V gene: TRBV5-4
J gene: TRBJ1-2
D gene: NA
clone size: NA
CDR3 DNA: TGTGCCAGCAAGCTCTCTCTCCAGGGGACCTATGGCTACACCTTC
CDR3 protein: CASKLSLQGTYGYTF

V gene: TRBV5-5
J gene: TRBJ2-2
D gene: NA
clone size: NA
CDR3 DNA: TGTGCCAGCAGCTTGGTCACTACAACCGGGGAGCTGTTTTTT
CDR3 protein: CASSLVTTTGELFF

V gene: TRBV7-6
J gene: TRBJ1-5
D gene: NA
clone size: few
CDR3 DNA: TGTGCCAGCAGCTTAGGCGGGGCCGGGGGCAATCAGCCCCAGCATTTT
CDR3 protein: CASSLGGAGGNQPQHF

V gene: TRBV13
J gene: TRBJ2-2
D gene: NA
clone size: NA
CDR3 DNA: TGTGCCAGCAGCTTGGTAGGGGCAACCGGGGAGCTGTTTTTT
CDR3 protein: CASSLVGATGELFF

V gene: TRBV9
J gene: TRBJ2-3
D gene: TRBD2
clone size: once
CDR3 DNA: TGTGCCAGCAGCGTAGGCTTGACTAGCGTTAAAGTAGATACGCAGTATTTT
CDR3 protein: CASSVGLTSVKVDTQYF

V gene: TRBV11-2
J gene: TRBJ2-2
D gene: TRBD1
clone size: NA
CDR3 DNA: TGTGCCAGCAGGCAGGGGGCTGGCGGGGAGCTGTTTTTT
CDR3 protein: CASRQGAGGELFF

V gene: TRBV15
J gene: TRBJ2-7
D gene: TRBD1
clone size: few
CDR3 DNA: TGTGCCATCGAAAACCGCGGGACAGGGGACTCCTACGAGCAGTACTTC
CDR3 protein: CAIENRGTGDSYEQYF

V gene: TRBV6-6
J gene: TRBJ2-7
D gene: NA
clone size: few
CDR3 DNA: TGTGCCAGCAGCCTTCGGGGAGCCCACCAATACGAGCAGTACTTC
CDR3 protein: CASSLRGAHQYEQYF

V gene: TRBV4-3
J gene: TRBJ2-7
D gene: NA
clone size: NA
CDR3 DNA: TGCGCCAGCAGCCAAGATCGGGACTGGACGTACTACGAGCAGTACTTC
CDR3 protein: CASSQDRDWTYYEQYF

V gene: TRBV25-1
J gene: TRBJ1-1
D gene: TRBD1
clone size: few
CDR3 DNA: TGTGCCAGCAGGGATTTTATCAGGGGGAGCACTGAAGCTTTCTTT
CDR3 protein: CASRDFIRGSTEAFF

V gene: TRBV9
J gene: TRBJ1-1
D gene: TRBD1
clone size: NA
CDR3 DNA: TGTGCCAGCAGCGTAAGCCGGACAGGGGGTTACACTGAAGCTTTCTTT
CDR3 protein: CASSVSRTGGYTEAFF

V gene: TRBV11-2
J gene: TRBJ1-5
D gene: NA
clone size: NA
CDR3 DNA: TGTGCCAGCAGCTTAGCCATGGGGGGAACCAATCAGCCCCAGCATTTT
CDR3 protein: CASSLAMGGTNQPQHF

V gene: TRBV19
J gene: TRBJ2-7
D gene: TRBD2
clone size: NA
CDR3 DNA: TGTGCCAGTAGTATGGGACTAGCGGGCGCTTACGAGCAGTACTTC
CDR3 protein: CASSMGLAGAYEQYF

V gene: TRBV13
J gene: TRBJ2-7
D gene: NA
clone size: once
CDR3 DNA: TGTGCCAGCAGCTTAGACGCCAGGGGCTACGAGCAGTACTTC
CDR3 protein: CASSLDARGYEQYF

V gene: TRBV2
J gene: TRBJ1-5
D gene: NA
clone size: NA
CDR3 DNA: TGTGCCAGCAGTTCTTCCAGGGGCAGCAATCAGCCCCAGCATTTT
CDR3 protein: CASSSSRGSNQPQHF

V gene: TRBV30
J gene: TRBJ1-1
D gene: NA
clone size: NA
CDR3 DNA: TGTGCCACAGGGCTGAACACTGAAGCTTTCTTT
CDR3 protein: CATGLNTEAFF

V gene: TRBV19
J gene: TRBJ1-2
D gene: TRBD1
clone size: NA
CDR3 DNA: TGTGCCAGTAGTATCGCGACAGGGACGGACTATGGCTACCCCTTC
CDR3 protein: CASSIATGTDYGYPF

V gene: TRBV4-3
J gene: TRBJ1-6
D gene: NA
clone size: few
CDR3 DNA: TGCGCCAGCAGCCAACTCGACGGGTCACCCCTCCACTTT
CDR3 protein: CASSQLDGSPLHF

V gene: TRBV25-1
J gene: TRBJ1-1
D gene: TRBD1
clone size: NA
CDR3 DNA: TGTGCCAGCAGTGATCACTTACGGACAGGTATGAACACTGAAGCTTTCTTT
CDR3 protein: CASSDHLRTGMNTEAFF

V gene: TRBV5-1
J gene: TRBJ2-1
D gene: NA
clone size: few
CDR3 DNA: TGCGCCAGCAGCTTAGGCGGGGTATATGAGCAGTTCTTC
CDR3 protein: CASSLGGVYEQFF

V gene: TRBV5-1
J gene: TRBJ2-7
D gene: TRBD1
clone size: NA
CDR3 DNA: TGCGCCAGCAGCTTGGCCGGACAGGGGGCTAGGGAGTACTTC
CDR3 protein: CASSLAGQGAREYF

V gene: TRBV5-6
J gene: TRBJ2-1
D gene: NA
clone size: NA
CDR3 DNA: TGTGCCAGCAGCTTGATTAGCTCCTACAATGAGCAGTTCTTC
CDR3 protein: CASSLISSYNEQFF

V gene: TRBV9
J gene: TRBJ2-5
D gene: NA
clone size: NA
CDR3 DNA: TGTGCCAGCAGCGTAACAATAGGGGGGGCCCTTCGGGAGACCCAGTACTTC
CDR3 protein: CASSVTIGGALRETQYF

V gene: TRBV4-3
J gene: TRBJ1-5
D gene: TRBD1
clone size: NA
CDR3 DNA: TGCGCCAGCAGCCAAGATCGGCAGGGGGGAAACATTCTCGGTCAGCCCCAGCATTTT
CDR3 protein: CASSQDRQGGNILGQPQHF

V gene: TRBV7-2
J gene: TRBJ1-5
D gene: NA
clone size: NA
CDR3 DNA: TGTGCCAGCAGCTTAGGACTCAGCAATCAGCCCCAGCATTTT
CDR3 protein: CASSLGLSNQPQHF

V gene: TRBV6-5
J gene: TRBJ2-7
D gene: TRBD1
clone size: NA
CDR3 DNA: TGTGCCAGCAGTTTCCGGGACAGGGCATACGAGCAGTACTTC
CDR3 protein: CASSFRDRAYEQYF

V gene: TRBV7-7
J gene: TRBJ2-5
D gene: TRBD2
clone size: few
CDR3 DNA: TGTGCTAGCACTACGGGGGGGGAAGAGACCCAGTACTTC
CDR3 protein: CASTTGGEETQYF